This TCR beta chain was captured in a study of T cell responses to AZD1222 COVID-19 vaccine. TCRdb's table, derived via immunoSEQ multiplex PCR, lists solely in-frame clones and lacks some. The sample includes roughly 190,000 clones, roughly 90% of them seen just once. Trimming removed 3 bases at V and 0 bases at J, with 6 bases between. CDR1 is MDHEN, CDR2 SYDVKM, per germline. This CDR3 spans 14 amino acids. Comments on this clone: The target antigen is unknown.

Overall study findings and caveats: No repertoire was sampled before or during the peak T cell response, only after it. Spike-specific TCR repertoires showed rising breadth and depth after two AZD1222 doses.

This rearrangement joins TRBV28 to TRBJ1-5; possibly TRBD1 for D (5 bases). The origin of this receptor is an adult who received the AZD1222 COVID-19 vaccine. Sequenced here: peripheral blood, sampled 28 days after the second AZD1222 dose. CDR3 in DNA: TGTGCCAGCAGTTTTGGGGGTAGCAATCAGCCCCAGCATTTT. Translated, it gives CASSFGGSNQPQHF.